This T cell receptor beta chain is drawn from a study of cytomegalovirus exposure and HLA in healthy donors. General study results and limits: V segments that were indistinguishable, TRBV6-2 and TRBV6-3 among them, were omitted from analysis. The authors later found HLA-associated TCR beta chains more clonally expanded than equally common others. Researchers reported from a later analysis that most CMV-associated TCR beta chains appeared HLA-restricted. The study carried out a later analysis of TCR beta sequences. It associated about 15,000 of them with specific HLA alleles at a false discovery rate of 0.05.

The V gene end was trimmed by 6 bases and the J gene end by 7 bases; junction bases not matched to a gene: 11. Germline CDR1 reads MNHNS; CDR2 reads SASEGT. This CDR3 region has 14 residues. The PCR ran on 60 Vbeta and 13 Jbeta primers. Profiling relied on immunoSEQ multiplex PCR, and the TCRdb table lists in-frame clones only, not all of them. This table has some 98,000 clones, 60% to 80% appearing once. This clone was seen only once. Antigen: not known. The sample comprised PBMCs. This rearrangement joins TRBV6-1 to TRBJ2-7, with 8 bases lining up with TRBD2. The receptor comes from a female donor in good health and CMV-seronegative. The CDR3 here is CASSPGTRLLEQYF. The CDR3 DNA is TGTGCCAGCAGCCCCGGGACTAGACTTCTGGAGCAGTACTTC.